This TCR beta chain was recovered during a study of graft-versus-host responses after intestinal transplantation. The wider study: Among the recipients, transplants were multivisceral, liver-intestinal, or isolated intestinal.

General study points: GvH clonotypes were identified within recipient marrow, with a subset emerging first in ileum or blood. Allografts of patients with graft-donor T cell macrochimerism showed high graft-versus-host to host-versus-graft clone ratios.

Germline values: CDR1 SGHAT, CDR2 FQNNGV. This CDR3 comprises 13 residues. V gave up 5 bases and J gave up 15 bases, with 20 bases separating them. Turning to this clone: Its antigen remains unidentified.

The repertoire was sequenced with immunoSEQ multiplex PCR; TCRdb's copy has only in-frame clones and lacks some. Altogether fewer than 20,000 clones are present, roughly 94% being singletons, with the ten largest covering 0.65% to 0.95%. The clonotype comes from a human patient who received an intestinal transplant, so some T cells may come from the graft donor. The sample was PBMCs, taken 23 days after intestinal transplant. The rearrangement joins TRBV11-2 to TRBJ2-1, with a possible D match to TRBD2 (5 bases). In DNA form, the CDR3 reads TGTGCCAGCAGCAAACCGCCCGGGATCCTTCGGTTCTTC. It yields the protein CASSKPPGILRFF.